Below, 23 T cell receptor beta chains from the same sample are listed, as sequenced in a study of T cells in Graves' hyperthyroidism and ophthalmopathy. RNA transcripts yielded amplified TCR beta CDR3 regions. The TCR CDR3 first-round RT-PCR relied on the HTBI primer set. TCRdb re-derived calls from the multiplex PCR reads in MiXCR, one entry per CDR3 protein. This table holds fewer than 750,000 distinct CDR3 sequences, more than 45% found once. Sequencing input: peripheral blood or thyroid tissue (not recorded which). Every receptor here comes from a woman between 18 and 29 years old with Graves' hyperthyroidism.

The CDR3 loop reads CASSQTRRTQYF. The CDR3 DNA is TGTGCCAGCAGCCAAACACGGAGGACCCAGTACTTC. V gene TRBV5-5 combines with J gene TRBJ2-5; no clear D gene. The germline V gene has CDR1 SGHKS and CDR2 YYEKEE (reference sequence). This CDR3 is built from 12 residues. Trimming stripped 4 bases from V and 7 bases from J, with 11 bases between.

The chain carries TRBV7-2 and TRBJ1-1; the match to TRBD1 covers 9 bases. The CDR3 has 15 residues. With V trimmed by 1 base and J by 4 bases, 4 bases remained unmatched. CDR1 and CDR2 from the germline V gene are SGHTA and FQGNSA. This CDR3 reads CASSLVPGQGTEAFF. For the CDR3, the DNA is TGTGCCAGCAGCTTAGTCCCGGGACAGGGCACTGAAGCTTTCTTT.

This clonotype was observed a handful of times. The CDR3 region has the DNA TGCAGCGTTAGACAGGGGGCCTTTTACGAGCAGTACTTC. This sequence encodes CSVRQGAFYEQYF. The chain employs TRBV29-1 and TRBJ2-7; 10 bases line up with TRBD1. The trim removed 5 bases at V and 4 bases at J, leaving 5 bases unmatched. The CDR3 is 13 residues long. Germline V CDR1 and CDR2: SQVTM, ANQGSEA.

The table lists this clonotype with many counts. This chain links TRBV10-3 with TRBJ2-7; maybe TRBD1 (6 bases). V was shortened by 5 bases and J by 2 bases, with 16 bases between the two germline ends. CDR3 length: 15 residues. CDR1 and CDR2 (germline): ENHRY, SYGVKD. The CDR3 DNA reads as TGTGCCATCAGTCAGACGGACAGTAATACCTACGAGCAGTACTTC. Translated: CAISQTDSNTYEQYF.

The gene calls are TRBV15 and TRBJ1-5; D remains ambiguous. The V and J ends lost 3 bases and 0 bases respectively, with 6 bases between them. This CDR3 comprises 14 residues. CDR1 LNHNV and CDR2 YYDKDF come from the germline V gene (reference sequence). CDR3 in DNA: TGTGCCACCAGCAGCAGTTTTAGCAATCAGCCCCAGCATTTT. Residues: CATSSSFSNQPQHF. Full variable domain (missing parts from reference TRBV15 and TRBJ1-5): DAMVIQNPRYQVTQFGKPVTLSCSQTLNHNVMYWYQQKSSQAPKLLFHYYDKDFNNEADTPDNFQSRRPNTSFCFLDIRSPGLGDTAMYLCATSSSFSNQPQHFGDGTRLSIL.

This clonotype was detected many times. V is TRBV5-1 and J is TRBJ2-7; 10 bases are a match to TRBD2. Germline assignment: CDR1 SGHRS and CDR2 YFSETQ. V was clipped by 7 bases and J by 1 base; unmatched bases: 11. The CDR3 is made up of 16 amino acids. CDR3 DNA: TGCGCCAGCCCACCTGAACCGGGACTAGCGTCCTACGAGCAGTACTTC. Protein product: CASPPEPGLASYEQYF.

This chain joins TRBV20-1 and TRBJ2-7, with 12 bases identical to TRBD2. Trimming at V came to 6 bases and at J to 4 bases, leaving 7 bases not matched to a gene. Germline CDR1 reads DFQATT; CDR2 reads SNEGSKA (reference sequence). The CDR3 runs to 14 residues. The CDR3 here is CSALSSGRAYEQYF. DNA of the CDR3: TGCAGTGCACTCTCTAGCGGGAGGGCTTACGAGCAGTACTTC.

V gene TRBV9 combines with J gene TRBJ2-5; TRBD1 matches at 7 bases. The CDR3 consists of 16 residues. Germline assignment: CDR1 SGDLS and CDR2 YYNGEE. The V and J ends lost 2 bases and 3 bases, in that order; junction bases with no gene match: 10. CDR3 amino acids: CASSVSFGTAKETQYF. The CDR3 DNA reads TGTGCCAGCAGCGTTAGCTTTGGGACAGCTAAAGAGACCCAGTACTTC.

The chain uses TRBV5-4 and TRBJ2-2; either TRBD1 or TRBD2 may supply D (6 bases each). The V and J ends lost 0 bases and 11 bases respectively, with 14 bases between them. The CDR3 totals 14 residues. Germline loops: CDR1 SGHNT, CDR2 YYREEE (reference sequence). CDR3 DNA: TGTGCCAGCAGCTTGGAGGGCAGGGGAGGCGAGCTGTTTTTT. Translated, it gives CASSLEGRGGELFF.

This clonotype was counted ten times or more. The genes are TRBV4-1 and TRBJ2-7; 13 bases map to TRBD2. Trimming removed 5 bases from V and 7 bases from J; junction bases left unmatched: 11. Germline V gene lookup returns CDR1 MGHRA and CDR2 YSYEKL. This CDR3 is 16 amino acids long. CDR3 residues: CASSYLPGLAGREQYF. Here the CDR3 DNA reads TGCGCCAGCAGCTATTTACCGGGACTAGCGGGACGGGAGCAGTACTTC.

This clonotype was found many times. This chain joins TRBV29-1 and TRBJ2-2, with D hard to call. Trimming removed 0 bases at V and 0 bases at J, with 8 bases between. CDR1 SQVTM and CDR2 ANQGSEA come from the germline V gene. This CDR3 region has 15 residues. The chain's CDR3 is CSVEDETPNTGELFF. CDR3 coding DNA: TGCAGCGTTGAAGACGAGACACCGAACACCGGGGAGCTGTTTTTT.

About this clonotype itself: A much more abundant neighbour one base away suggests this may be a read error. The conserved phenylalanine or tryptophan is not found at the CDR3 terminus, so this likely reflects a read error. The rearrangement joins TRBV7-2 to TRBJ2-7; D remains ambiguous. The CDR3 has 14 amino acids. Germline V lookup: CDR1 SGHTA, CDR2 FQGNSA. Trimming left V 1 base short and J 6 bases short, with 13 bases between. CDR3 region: CASSLEKISGEQYL. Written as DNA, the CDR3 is TGTGCCAGCAGCTTAGAGAAGATTTCAGGCGAGCAGTACCTC.

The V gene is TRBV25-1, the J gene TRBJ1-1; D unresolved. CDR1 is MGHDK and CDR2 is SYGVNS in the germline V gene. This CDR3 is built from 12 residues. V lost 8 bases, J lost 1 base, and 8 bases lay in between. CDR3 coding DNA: TGTGCCAGCTTCGGGGAGAACACTGAAGCTTTCTTT. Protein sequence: CASFGENTEAFF.

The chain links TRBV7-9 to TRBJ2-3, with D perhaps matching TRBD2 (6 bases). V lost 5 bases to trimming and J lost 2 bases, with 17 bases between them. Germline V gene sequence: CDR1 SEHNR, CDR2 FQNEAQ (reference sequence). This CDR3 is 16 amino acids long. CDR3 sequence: CASSTPLAAVTDTQYF. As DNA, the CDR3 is TGTGCCAGCAGCACTCCACTAGCAGCGGTCACAGATACGCAGTATTTT.

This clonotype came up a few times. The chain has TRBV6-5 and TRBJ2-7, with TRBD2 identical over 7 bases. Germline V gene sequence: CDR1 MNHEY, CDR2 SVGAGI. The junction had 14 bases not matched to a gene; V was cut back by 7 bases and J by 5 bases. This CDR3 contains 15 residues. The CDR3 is CASISGVESGNEQYF. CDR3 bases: TGTGCCAGCATAAGCGGGGTGGAATCCGGCAACGAGCAGTACTTC.

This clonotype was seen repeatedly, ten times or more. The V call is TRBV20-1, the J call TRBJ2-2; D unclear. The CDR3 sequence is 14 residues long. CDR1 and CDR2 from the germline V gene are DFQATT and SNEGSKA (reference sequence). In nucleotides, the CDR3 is TGCAGCCAGCTCGGGCGCTCCGGGACCGGGGAGCTGTTTTTT. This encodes CSQLGRSGTGELFF.

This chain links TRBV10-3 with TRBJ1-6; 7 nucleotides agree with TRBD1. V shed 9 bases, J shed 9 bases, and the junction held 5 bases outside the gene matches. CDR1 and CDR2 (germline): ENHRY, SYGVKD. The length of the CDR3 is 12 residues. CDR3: CAIGTEGSPLHF. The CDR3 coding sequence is TGTGCCATTGGGACAGAAGGTTCACCCCTCCACTTT.

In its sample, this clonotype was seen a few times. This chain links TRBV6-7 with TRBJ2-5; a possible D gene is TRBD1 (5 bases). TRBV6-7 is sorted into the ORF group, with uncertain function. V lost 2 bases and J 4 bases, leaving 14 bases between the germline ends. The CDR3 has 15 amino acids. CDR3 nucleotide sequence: TGTGCCAGCAGTTACCACCTCCAGGGTCGAGAGACCCAGTACTTC. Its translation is CASSYHLQGRETQYF.

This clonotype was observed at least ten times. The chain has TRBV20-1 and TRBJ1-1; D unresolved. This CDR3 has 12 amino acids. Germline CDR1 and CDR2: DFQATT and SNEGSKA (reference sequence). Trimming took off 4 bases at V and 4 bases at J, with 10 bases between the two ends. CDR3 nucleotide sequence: TGCAGTGCTAAGAGCGGTGGCACTGAAGCTTTCTTT. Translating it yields CSAKSGGTEAFF.

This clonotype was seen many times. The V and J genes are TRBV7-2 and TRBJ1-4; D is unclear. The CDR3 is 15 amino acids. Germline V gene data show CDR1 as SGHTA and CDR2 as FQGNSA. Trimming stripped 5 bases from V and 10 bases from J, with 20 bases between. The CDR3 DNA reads TGTGCCAGCAGCCCCCTTAGGTCAGGCGGGAGAAAACTGTTTTTT. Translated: CASSPLRSGGRKLFF.

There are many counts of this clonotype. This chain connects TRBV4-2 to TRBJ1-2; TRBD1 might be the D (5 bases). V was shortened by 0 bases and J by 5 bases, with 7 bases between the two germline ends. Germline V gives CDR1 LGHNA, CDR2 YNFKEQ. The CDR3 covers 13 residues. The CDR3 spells CASSQEGVYGYTF. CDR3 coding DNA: TGTGCCAGCAGCCAAGAAGGGGTTTATGGCTACACCTTC.

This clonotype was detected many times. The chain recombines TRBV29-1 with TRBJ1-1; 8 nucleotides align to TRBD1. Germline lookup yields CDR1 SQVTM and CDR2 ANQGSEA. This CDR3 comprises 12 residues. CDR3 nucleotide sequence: TGCAGTGCAGGACAGGGGAACACTGAAGCTTTCTTT. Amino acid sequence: CSAGQGNTEAFF. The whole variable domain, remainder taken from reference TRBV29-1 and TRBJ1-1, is SAVISQKPSRDICQRGTSLTIQCQVDSQVTMMFWYRQQPGQSLTLIATANQGSEATYESGFVIDKFPISRPNLTFSTLTVSNMSPEDSSIYLCSAGQGNTEAFFGQGTRLTVV.

The DNA for the CDR3 is TGTGCCAGCAGCGGACGAGCGGGCCTTAGCACAGATACGCAGTATTTT. Protein: CASSGRAGLSTDTQYF. The V and J genes are TRBV9 and TRBJ2-3, with D possibly matching TRBD2 (6 bases). In germline, CDR1 is SGDLS, CDR2 YYNGEE. The ends were cut back, 3 bases at V and 0 bases at J, with 14 bases in the middle. The CDR3 sequence is 16 residues long.